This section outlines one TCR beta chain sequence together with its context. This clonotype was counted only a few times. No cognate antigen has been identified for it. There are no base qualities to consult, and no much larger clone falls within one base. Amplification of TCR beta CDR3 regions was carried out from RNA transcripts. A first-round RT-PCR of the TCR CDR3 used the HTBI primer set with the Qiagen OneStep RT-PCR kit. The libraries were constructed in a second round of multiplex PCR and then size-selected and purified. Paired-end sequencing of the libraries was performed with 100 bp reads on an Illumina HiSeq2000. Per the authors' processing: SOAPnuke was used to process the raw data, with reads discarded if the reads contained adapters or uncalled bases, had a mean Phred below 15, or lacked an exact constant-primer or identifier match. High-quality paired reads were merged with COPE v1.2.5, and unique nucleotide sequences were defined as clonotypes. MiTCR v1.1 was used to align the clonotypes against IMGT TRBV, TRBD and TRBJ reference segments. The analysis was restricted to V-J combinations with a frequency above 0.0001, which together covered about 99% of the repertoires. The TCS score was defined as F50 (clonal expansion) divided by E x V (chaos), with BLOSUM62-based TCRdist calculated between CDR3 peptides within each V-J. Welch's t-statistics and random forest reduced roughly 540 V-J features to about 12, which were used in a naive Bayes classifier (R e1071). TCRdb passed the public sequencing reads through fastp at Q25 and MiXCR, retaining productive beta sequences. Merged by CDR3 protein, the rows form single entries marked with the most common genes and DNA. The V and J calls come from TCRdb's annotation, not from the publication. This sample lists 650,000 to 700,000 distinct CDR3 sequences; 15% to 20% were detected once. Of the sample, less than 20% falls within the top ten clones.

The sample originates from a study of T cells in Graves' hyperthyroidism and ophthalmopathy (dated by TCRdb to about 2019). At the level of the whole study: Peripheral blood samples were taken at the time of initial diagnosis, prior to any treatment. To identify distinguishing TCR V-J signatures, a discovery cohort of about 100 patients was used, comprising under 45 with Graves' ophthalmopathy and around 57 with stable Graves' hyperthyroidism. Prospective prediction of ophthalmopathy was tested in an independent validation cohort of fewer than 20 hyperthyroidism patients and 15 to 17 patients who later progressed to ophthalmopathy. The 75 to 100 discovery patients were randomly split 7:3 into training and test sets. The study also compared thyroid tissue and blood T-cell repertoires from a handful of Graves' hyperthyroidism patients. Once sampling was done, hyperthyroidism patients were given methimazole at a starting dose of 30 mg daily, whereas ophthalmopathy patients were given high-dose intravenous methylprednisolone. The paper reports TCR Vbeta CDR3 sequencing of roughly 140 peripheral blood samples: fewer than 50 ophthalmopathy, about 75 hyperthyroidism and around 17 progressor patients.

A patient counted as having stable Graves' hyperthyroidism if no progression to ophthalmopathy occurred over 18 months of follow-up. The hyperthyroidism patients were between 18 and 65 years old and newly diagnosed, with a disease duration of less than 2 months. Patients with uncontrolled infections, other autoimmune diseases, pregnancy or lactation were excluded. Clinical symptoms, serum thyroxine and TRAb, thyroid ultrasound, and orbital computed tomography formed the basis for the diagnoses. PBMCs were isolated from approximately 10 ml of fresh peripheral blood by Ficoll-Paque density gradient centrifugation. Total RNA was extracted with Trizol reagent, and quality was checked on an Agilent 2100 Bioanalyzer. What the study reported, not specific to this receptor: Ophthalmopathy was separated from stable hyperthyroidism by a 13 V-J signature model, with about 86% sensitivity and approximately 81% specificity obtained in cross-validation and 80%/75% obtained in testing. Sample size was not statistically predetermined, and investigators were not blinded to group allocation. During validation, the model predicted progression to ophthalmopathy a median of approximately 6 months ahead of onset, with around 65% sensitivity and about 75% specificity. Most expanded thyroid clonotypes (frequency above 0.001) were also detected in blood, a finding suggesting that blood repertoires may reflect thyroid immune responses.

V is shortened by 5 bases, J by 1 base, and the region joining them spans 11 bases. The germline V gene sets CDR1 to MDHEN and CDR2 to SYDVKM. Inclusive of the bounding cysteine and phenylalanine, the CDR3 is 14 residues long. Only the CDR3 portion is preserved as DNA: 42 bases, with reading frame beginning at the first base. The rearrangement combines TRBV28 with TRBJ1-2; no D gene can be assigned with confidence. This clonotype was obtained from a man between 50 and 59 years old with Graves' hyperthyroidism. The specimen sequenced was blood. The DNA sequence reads TGTGCCAGCAGTCTCTCCAGGAATAACTATGGCTACACCTTC. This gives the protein CASSLSRNNYGYTF.